Listed below are T cell receptor beta chains from one sample, sequenced in a study of blood T cell repertoires in COVID-19. Some clones are missing from TCRdb's copy, which holds only in-frame ones; the method was immunoSEQ multiplex PCR. The sample consists of a few hundred thousand clones, 84% of them appearing once. The sample consisted of peripheral blood. The receptor set was obtained from a woman in her forties who had recovered from COVID-19. The CDR3 runs from the conserved cysteine through the conserved F or W. A D gene is named only where the DNA matches it firmly. Clone size, where shown, is once, few, many, or a class for clones that have expanded.

cdr3_nt,cdr3_aa,v_call,d_call,clone_size,j_call
TGTGCCAGCAGCTCCGGACTTCTCAATGAGCAGTTCTTC,CASSSGLLNEQFF,TRBV7-2,.,.,TRBJ2-1
TGTGCCAGCAGTCCGACTCTAACCCAAGAGACCCAGTACTTC,CASSPTLTQETQYF,TRBV7-2,.,.,TRBJ2-5
TGTGCCAGCAGCCTATCATACGGGGGGTCAGACATTCAGTACTTC,CASSLSYGGSDIQYF,TRBV7-3,TRBD2,.,TRBJ2-4
TGCGCCAGCAGTGTTAGGGGTGGTGAGCAGTTCTTC,CASSVRGGEQFF,TRBV10-2,.,once,TRBJ2-1
TGTGCCAGCAGTAAAACCATACTAGCGGGGAGCACAGATACGCAGTATTTT,CASSKTILAGSTDTQYF,TRBV27,TRBD2,.,TRBJ2-3
TGTGCCAGCAGCTTGGCCGGGACAGCCTCCTACGAGCAGTACTTC,CASSLAGTASYEQYF,TRBV5-4,TRBD1,.,TRBJ2-7
TGTGCCAGTAGCCGACAGGGGGCCGGGGACACTGAAGCTTTCTTT,CASSRQGAGDTEAFF,TRBV19,TRBD1,.,TRBJ1-1
TGCGCCAGCAGCCAAGTGGATGGGGCAGGTATCAATGAGCAGTTCTTC,CASSQVDGAGINEQFF,TRBV4-3,.,.,TRBJ2-1
TGTGCTAGCAGCTTAGGAGTGCCAGGGGCTTTGGAGACCCAGTACTTC,CASSLGVPGALETQYF,TRBV7-7,.,.,TRBJ2-5
TGTGCCAGCAGCTTACGGGGGGCCGAGGGCAATCAGCCCCAGCATTTT,CASSLRGAEGNQPQHF,TRBV7-2,.,.,TRBJ1-5
TGTGCCAGCTCACCTCAATCAGAGAACACTGAAGCTTTCTTT,CASSPQSENTEAFF,TRBV18,.,.,TRBJ1-1
TGTGCCAGCAGCCAGTCGGGGGGGGACGGGCAAGAGACCCAGTACTTC,CASSQSGGDGQETQYF,TRBV3-1/TRBV3-2,TRBD2,.,TRBJ2-5
TGTGCCTGGAGTAATAACTACGAGCAGTACTTC,CAWSNNYEQYF,TRBV30,.,.,TRBJ2-7
TGTGCCAGCAGGGACAGCTTTAGACGCGAGCAGTACTTC,CASRDSFRREQYF,TRBV6-5,.,once,TRBJ2-7
TGTGCCAGCAGCCCGGACAGGGAACACAATGAGCAGTTCTTC,CASSPDREHNEQFF,TRBV10-3,TRBD1,.,TRBJ2-1
TGTGCCAGCTCACCACAAGGACAGTCCTATGGCTACACCTTC,CASSPQGQSYGYTF,TRBV18,.,.,TRBJ1-2
TGCGCCAGCAGGGGCTCCGGATATGGCTACACCTTC,CASRGSGYGYTF,TRBV5-1,.,.,TRBJ1-2
TGTGCCATCAGTGAAAGGACTAGCGGGTATACCCAAGAGACCCAGTACTTC,CAISERTSGYTQETQYF,TRBV10-3,TRBD2,.,TRBJ2-5
TGTGCCTGGAGGAAGGGCGGACAAATAGCCAAAAACATTCAGTACTTC,CAWRKGGQIAKNIQYF,TRBV30,.,once,TRBJ2-4
TGTGCCAGCAGCACAAGGACAGTCCTGAACACCGGGGAGCTGTTTTTT,CASSTRTVLNTGELFF,TRBV6-2/TRBV6-3,.,.,TRBJ2-2
TGTGCCAGCAGCTTAAGACAGGGGGCGAGTTTTAGTTCACCCCTCCACTTT,CASSLRQGASFSSPLHF,TRBV7-2,TRBD1,.,TRBJ1-6
TGTGCCAGCAGAGGGACAGATTATAGCAATCAGCCCCAGCATTTT,CASRGTDYSNQPQHF,TRBV6-5,TRBD1,few,TRBJ1-5
TGTGCCAGCAGCGCGGGACTAGCGGTCGCAGATACGCAGTATTTT,CASSAGLAVADTQYF,TRBV9,TRBD2,.,TRBJ2-3
TGTGCCAGCAGCTTATCCTCAACAGGGGGAAACACTGAAGCTTTCTTT,CASSLSSTGGNTEAFF,TRBV3-1/TRBV3-2,TRBD1,once,TRBJ1-1
TGTGCCAGCAGCCCCGGGAGGGACAGGGCTACCTACGAGCAGTACTTC,CASSPGRDRATYEQYF,TRBV11-3,.,.,TRBJ2-7
TGCAGCGTTAAAACAGGGGGCGCGGGTTCACCCCTCCACTTT,CSVKTGGAGSPLHF,TRBV29-1,TRBD1,once,TRBJ1-6
TGTGCCAGCAGCTTTAGGGTCGGGGCCTACGAGCAGTACTTC,CASSFRVGAYEQYF,TRBV7-2,.,.,TRBJ2-7
TGCGCCAGCAGCCTGGGACTAGCGGGGAATAACAATGAGCAGTTCTTC,CASSLGLAGNNNEQFF,TRBV5-1,TRBD2,.,TRBJ2-1
TGTGCCAGCAGTTACGGCGGGGGGGCCGGAAAGACCCAGTACTTC,CASSYGGGAGKTQYF,TRBV6-5,TRBD2,.,TRBJ2-5
TGCAGCGTTGACGGGACAGGGGGCCTCGATGAGCAGTTCTTC,CSVDGTGGLDEQFF,TRBV29-1,TRBD1,.,TRBJ2-1
TGCGCCAGCAGCTTGGACGGGGACTATGGCTACACCTTC,CASSLDGDYGYTF,TRBV5-1,.,once,TRBJ1-2
TGTGCCAGTAGTATAGACAGGGGAGAGACCCAGTACTTC,CASSIDRGETQYF,TRBV19,.,few,TRBJ2-5
TGTGCCAGCGGGGCTAGTCCTTACAATGAGCAGTTCTTC,CASGASPYNEQFF,TRBV6-4,.,.,TRBJ2-1
TGTGCCTGGAGTGTTATGTTAGCGGGTTACAATGAGCAGTTCTTC,CAWSVMLAGYNEQFF,TRBV30,TRBD2,.,TRBJ2-1
TGCGCCAGCAGCTTGGGGCAGGGGTTGACTGAAGCTTTCTTT,CASSLGQGLTEAFF,TRBV5-1,.,.,TRBJ1-1
TGCGCCAGCAGCCAAGACCCTAGCGGGGGCACCTACAATGAGCAGTTCTTC,CASSQDPSGGTYNEQFF,TRBV4-3,TRBD2,.,TRBJ2-1
TGTGCCATCAGACCCACAGGCTCCTCTGGAAACACCATATATTTT,CAIRPTGSSGNTIYF,TRBV10-3,.,.,TRBJ1-3
TGTGCCAGCAGAGCCGGGACATGGCAACTGAATACGCAGTATTTT,CASRAGTWQLNTQYF,TRBV14,.,.,TRBJ2-3
TGCGCCAGCAGCCAAGATTGGGGGCAGAGCACAGATACGCAGTATTTT,CASSQDWGQSTDTQYF,TRBV4-3,.,.,TRBJ2-3
TGTGCCAGCAGTTACCGGCAGCTAGCGGGGGGAGATACGCAGTATTTT,CASSYRQLAGGDTQYF,TRBV6-2/TRBV6-3,TRBD2,.,TRBJ2-3
TGTGCCAGTAGTCAGGGAAAAGCAAACTATGGCTACACCTTC,CASSQGKANYGYTF,TRBV19,.,.,TRBJ1-2
TGTGCCAGTAGTACCGGGGGGACCTTCAATGAGCAGTTCTTC,CASSTGGTFNEQFF,TRBV19,TRBD2,once,TRBJ2-1
TGTGCCAGCTCACGGGTTCCGCCTTTTCAGGACACTGAAGCTTTCTTT,CASSRVPPFQDTEAFF,TRBV18,.,.,TRBJ1-1
TGTGCCAGCAGCGCCAGGACTAGCGGGGGGTATTTGGGGAGCTATACGCAGTATTTT,CASSARTSGGYLGSYTQYF,TRBV3-1/TRBV3-2,TRBD2,.,TRBJ2-3
TGTGCCAGCATGCGGGCAACTGAAGCTTTCTTT,CASMRATEAFF,TRBV5-6,.,.,TRBJ1-1
TGTGCCAGCAGTCAACAGGGGGAGCAGTTCTTC,CASSQQGEQFF,TRBV6-2/TRBV6-3,TRBD1,once,TRBJ2-1
TGTGCCAGCAGTTGGGGACAGGGAGGGACTGAAGCTTTCTTT,CASSWGQGGTEAFF,TRBV6-1,TRBD1,.,TRBJ1-1
TGTGCCAGCAGTTTTGGGGAGACTGAAGCTTTCTTT,CASSFGETEAFF,TRBV12-3/TRBV12-4,.,.,TRBJ1-1
TGTGCCAGCAGTGAGGCCAGGGTGGCTTTCTTT,CASSEARVAFF,TRBV2,.,.,TRBJ1-1
TGTGCCACCAGTGGAAGGGACTTTCAAGAGACCCAGTACTTC,CATSGRDFQETQYF,TRBV24-1,.,.,TRBJ2-5